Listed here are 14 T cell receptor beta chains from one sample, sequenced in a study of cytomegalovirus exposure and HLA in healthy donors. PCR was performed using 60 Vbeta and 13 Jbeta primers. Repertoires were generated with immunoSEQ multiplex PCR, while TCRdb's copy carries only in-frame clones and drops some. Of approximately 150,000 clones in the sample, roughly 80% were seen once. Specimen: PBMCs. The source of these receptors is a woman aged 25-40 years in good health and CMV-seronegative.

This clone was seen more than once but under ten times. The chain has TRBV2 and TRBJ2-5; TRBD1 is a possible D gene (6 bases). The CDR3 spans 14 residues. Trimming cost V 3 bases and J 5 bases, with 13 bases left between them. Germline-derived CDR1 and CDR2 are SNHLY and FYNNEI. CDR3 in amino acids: CASSDPGTTETQYF. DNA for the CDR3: TGTGCCAGCAGTGATCCCGGGACAACTGAGACCCAGTACTTC.

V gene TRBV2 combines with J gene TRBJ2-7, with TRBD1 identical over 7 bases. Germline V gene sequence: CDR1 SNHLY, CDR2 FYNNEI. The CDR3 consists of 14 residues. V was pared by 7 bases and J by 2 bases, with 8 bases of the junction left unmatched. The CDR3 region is CASTVWQGAYEQYF. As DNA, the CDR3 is TGTGCCAGCACCGTGTGGCAGGGGGCCTACGAGCAGTACTTC.

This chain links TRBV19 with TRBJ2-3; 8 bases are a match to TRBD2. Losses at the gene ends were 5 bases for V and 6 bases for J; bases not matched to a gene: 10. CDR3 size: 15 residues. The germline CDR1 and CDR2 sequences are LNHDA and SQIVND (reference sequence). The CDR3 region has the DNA TGTGCCAGTAGTTCCCCGACTAGCGAGTCCGATACGCAGTATTTT. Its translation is CASSSPTSESDTQYF.

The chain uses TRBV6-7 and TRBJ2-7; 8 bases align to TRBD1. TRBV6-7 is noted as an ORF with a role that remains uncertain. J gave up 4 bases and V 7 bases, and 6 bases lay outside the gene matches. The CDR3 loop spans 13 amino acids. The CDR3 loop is CASIPGQDYEQYF. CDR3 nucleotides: TGTGCCAGCATCCCGGGACAGGATTACGAGCAGTACTTC.

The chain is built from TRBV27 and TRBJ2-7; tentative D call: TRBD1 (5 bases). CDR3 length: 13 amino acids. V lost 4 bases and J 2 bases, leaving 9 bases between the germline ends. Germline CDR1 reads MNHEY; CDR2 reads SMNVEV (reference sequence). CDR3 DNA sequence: TGTGCCAGCAGTTATGCAGGGCCCTACGAGCAGTACTTC. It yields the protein CASSYAGPYEQYF.

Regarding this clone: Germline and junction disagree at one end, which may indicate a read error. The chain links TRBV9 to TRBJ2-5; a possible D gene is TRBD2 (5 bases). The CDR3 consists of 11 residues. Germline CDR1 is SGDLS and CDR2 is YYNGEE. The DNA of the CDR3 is TGTGCCAGCGGTCAGACAACCGCGGGCAACTTC. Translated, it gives CASGQTTAGNF.

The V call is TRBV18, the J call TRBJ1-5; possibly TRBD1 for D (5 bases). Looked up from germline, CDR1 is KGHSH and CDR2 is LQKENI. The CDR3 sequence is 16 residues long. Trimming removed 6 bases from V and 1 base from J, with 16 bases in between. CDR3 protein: CASSTTGSASNQPQHF. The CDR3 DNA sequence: TGTGCCAGCTCGACAACAGGCTCGGCGAGCAATCAGCCCCAGCATTTT.

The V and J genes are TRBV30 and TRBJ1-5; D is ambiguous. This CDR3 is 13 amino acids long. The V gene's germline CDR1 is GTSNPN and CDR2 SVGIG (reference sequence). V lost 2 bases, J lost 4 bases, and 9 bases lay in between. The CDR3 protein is CAWSTTHNQPQHF. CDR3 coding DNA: TGTGCCTGGAGTACCACTCATAATCAGCCCCAGCATTTT.

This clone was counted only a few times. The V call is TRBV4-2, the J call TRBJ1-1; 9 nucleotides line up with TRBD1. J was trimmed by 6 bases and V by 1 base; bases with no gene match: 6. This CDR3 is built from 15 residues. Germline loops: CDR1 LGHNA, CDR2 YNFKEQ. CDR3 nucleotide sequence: TGTGCCAGCAGCCAAGGACCCGACAGGGGGTCTGAAGCTTTCTTT. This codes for CASSQGPDRGSEAFF.

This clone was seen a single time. The CDR3 DNA reads TGTGCCAGCAGCGTAGGCCCAGGGGGCGATGAGCAGTTCTTC. Translating it yields CASSVGPGGDEQFF. This rearrangement joins TRBV9 to TRBJ2-1; TRBD1 aligns across 8 bases. The CDR3 covers 14 residues. CDR1 and CDR2 from the germline V gene are SGDLS and YYNGEE. After removal of 0 bases from V and 8 bases from J, the junction contained 4 bases not matched to a gene.

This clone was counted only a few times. For the CDR3, the DNA is TGTGCCAGCGCCTCAGGGTTGAGTTCAGATACGCAGTATTTT. It yields the protein CASASGLSSDTQYF. The rearrangement uses TRBV9 and TRBJ2-3; weak D call: TRBD1 (5 bases). The germline CDR1 and CDR2 sequences are SGDLS and YYNGEE. This CDR3 has 14 amino acids. V dropped 7 bases and J dropped 4 bases, with 16 bases sitting between them.

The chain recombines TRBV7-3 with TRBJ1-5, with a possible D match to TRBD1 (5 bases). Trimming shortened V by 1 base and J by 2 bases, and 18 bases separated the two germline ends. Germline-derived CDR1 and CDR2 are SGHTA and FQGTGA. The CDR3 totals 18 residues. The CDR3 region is CASSLISRTRIGNQPQHF. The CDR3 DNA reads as TGTGCCAGCAGCTTAATCTCCCGGACAAGGATTGGCAATCAGCCCCAGCATTTT.

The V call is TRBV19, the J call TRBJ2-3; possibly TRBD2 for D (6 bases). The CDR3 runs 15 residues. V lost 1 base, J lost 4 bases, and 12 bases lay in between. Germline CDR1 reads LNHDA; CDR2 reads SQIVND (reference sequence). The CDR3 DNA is TGTGCCAGTAGTATAGGGCGAGGGGAGGCAGATACGCAGTATTTT. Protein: CASSIGRGEADTQYF.

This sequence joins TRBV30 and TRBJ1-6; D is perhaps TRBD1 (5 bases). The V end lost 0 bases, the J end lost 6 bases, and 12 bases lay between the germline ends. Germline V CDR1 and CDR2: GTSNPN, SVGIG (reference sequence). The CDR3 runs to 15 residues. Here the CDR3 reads CAWSVEGPTNSPLHF. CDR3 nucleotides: TGTGCCTGGAGTGTGGAGGGACCGACTAATTCACCCCTCCACTTT.